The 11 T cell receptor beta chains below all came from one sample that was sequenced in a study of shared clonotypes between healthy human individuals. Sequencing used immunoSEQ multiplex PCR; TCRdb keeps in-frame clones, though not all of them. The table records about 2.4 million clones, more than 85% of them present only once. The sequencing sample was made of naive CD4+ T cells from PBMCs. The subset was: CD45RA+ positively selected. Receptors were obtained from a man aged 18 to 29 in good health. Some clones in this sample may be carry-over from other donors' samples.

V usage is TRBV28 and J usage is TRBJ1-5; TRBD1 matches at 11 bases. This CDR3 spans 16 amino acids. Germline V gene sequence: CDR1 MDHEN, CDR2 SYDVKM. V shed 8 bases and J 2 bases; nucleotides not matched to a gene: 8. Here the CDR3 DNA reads TGTGCCAGCGTGGGGGGGACAGGGGGAGGCAATCAGCCCCAGCATTTT. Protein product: CASVGGTGGGNQPQHF.

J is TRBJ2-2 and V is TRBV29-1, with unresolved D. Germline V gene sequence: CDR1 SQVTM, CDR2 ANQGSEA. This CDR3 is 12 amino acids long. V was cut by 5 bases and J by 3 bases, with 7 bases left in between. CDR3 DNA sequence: TGCAGCGTTCAGCGATACACCGGGGAGCTGTTTTTT. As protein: CSVQRYTGELFF.

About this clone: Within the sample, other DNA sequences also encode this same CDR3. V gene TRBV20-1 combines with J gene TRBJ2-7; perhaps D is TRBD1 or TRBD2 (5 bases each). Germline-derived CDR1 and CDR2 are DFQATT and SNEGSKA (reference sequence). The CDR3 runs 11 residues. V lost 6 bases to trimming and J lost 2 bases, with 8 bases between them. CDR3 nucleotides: TGCAGTGCCCCGGGGCCCTACGAGCAGTACTTC. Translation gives CSAPGPYEQYF.

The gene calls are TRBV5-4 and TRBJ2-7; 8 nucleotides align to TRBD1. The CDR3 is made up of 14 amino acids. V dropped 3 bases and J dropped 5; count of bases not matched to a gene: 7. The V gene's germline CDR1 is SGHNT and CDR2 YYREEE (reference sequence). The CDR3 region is CASSSRTGNHEQYF. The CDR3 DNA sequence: TGTGCCAGCAGCTCCAGGACAGGGAACCACGAGCAGTACTTC.

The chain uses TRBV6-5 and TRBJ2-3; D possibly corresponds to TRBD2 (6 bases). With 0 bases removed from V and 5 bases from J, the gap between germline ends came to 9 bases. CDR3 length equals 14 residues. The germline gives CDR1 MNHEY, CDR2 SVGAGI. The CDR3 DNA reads TGTGCCAGCAGTTACTCGTGGGGGGAAGATACGCAGTATTTT. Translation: CASSYSWGEDTQYF.

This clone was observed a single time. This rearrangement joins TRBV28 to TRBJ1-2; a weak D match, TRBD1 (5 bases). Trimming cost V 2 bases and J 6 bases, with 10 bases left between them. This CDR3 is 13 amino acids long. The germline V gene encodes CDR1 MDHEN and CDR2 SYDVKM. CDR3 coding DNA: TGTGCCAGCAGTTTAGGCAGGGTAAATGGCTACACCTTC. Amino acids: CASSLGRVNGYTF.

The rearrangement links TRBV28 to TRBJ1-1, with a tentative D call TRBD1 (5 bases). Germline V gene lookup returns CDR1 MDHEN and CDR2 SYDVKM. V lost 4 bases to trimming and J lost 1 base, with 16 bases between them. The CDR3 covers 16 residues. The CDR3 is CASSSLPREGNTEAFF. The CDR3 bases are TGTGCCAGCAGTTCATTACCCAGGGAGGGGAACACTGAAGCTTTCTTT.

For the CDR3, the DNA is TGCAGCGTGGGGACCCGGGACCGATTAGCCAAAAACATTCAGTACTTC. Its translation: CSVGTRDRLAKNIQYF. V usage is TRBV29-1 and J usage is TRBJ2-4; D assignment may be TRBD1 or TRBD2 (5 bases each). The CDR3 extends over 16 amino acids. V lost 6 bases and J lost 0, with 18 bases in between. Looked up from germline, CDR1 is SQVTM and CDR2 is ANQGSEA. Full variable domain (missing parts from reference TRBV29-1 and TRBJ2-4): SAVISQKPSRDICQRGTSLTIQCQVDSQVTMMFWYRQQPGQSLTLIATANQGSEATYESGFVIDKFPISRPNLTFSTLTVSNMSPEDSSIYLCSVGTRDRLAKNIQYFGAGTRLSVL.

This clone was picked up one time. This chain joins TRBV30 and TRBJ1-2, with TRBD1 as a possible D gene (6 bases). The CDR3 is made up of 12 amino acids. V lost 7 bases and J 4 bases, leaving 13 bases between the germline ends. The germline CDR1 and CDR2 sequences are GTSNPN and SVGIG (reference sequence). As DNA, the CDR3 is TGTGCCTCCCCAGGGGCAGGCTATGGCTACACCTTC. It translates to CASPGAGYGYTF.

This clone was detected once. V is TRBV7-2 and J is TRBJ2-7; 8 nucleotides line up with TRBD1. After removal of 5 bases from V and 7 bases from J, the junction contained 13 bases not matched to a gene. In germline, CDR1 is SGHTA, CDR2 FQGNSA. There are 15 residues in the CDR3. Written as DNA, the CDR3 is TGTGCCAGCAGCCGGGAACGGGACAGGAGCTCGGAGCAGTACTTC. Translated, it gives CASSRERDRSSEQYF.

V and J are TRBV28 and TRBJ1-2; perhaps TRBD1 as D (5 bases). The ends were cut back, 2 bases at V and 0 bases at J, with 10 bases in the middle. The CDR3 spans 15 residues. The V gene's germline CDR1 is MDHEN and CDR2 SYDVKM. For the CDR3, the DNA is TGTGCCAGCAGTTTAACGCAGACAGCTAACTATGGCTACACCTTC. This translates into CASSLTQTANYGYTF.